A single sample gave rise to the 28 T cell receptor beta chains below, sequenced in a study of shared clonotypes between healthy human individuals. Using immunoSEQ multiplex PCR, the repertoire was profiled, and TCRdb retains in-frame clones only, with some absent. The profile shows about 530,000 clones, 60% to 80% of them singletons. Input material: PBMCs. The receptor set was obtained from a middle-aged woman in good health. Some clones in this sample may be carry-over from other donors' samples.

This clone has just one count. This same CDR3 is encoded by further DNA sequences in the sample. The genes are TRBV4-2 and TRBJ2-5; 9 bases are shared with TRBD2. Trimming took 0 bases from V and 4 from J; bases not matched to a gene: 3. Germline CDR1 reads LGHNA; CDR2 reads YNFKEQ. CDR3 length equals 15 residues. CDR3 bases: TGTGCCAGCAGCCAAGAGGAGCGGGAGGCAGAGACCCAGTACTTC. Amino acid sequence: CASSQEEREAETQYF.

This chain uses TRBV5-1 with TRBJ1-1; 7 nucleotides line up with TRBD1. From germline, CDR1 is SGHRS and CDR2 YFSETQ. This CDR3 contains 15 residues. The J segment lost 4 bases and the V segment lost 5 bases, leaving 11 bases of the junction unmatched. In DNA, the CDR3 is TGCGCCAGCAGTTGGGTTGAGGGGGCGACCACTGAAGCTTTCTTT. Its translation: CASSWVEGATTEAFF.

Only one count was recorded for this clone. The chain has TRBV19 and TRBJ1-5, with 7 positions matching TRBD1. Germline V gene data show CDR1 as LNHDA and CDR2 as SQIVND (reference sequence). V was clipped by 5 bases and J by 11 bases; unmatched bases: 15. The CDR3 consists of 15 residues. In DNA, the CDR3 is TGTGCCAGTAGTCCAATCGACGGTTTCAGGGGGACCCAGCATTTT. Translating it yields CASSPIDGFRGTQHF.

This rearrangement joins TRBV30 to TRBJ2-1; 8 bases agree with TRBD2. This CDR3 region has 14 residues. Germline V gene data show CDR1 as GTSNPN and CDR2 as SVGIG (reference sequence). J lost 4 bases, V lost 2 bases, and 4 bases had no gene match. The CDR3 sequence is CAWSLREAYNEQFF. The CDR3 DNA follows: TGTGCCTGGAGTCTGCGGGAGGCATACAATGAGCAGTTCTTC.

This chain joins TRBV5-1 and TRBJ1-4; no clear D. CDR1 is SGHRS and CDR2 is YFSETQ in the germline V gene. Trimming cost V 0 bases and J 8 bases, with 11 bases left between them. This CDR3 spans 14 amino acids. This chain's CDR3 is CASSLGQVDEKLFF. The CDR3 DNA reads TGCGCCAGCAGCTTGGGGCAGGTAGACGAAAAACTGTTTTTT.

This clone was counted between two and nine times. This chain links TRBV7-8 with TRBJ2-7, with D perhaps TRBD2 (6 bases). There are 14 residues in the CDR3. V was pared by 10 bases and J by 0 bases, with 16 bases between. Looked up from germline, CDR1 is SGHVS and CDR2 is FQNEAQ. Here the CDR3 DNA reads TGTGCCACAGCGACGGGAGCATCCTCCTACGAGCAGTACTTC. Its protein is CATATGASSYEQYF.

This clone was seen just once. The V call is TRBV19, the J call TRBJ2-2, with TRBD2 identical over 10 bases. Germline V gene sequence: CDR1 LNHDA, CDR2 SQIVND (reference sequence). V shed 8 bases, J shed 1 base, and the junction held 10 bases outside the gene matches. This CDR3 region has 17 residues. DNA for the CDR3: TGTGCCAGTGGTAAAGGTAGGACTAGCGGGAACACCGGGGAGCTGTTTTTT. Encoded protein: CASGKGRTSGNTGELFF.

J is TRBJ1-3 and V is TRBV19; D gene uncertain. The CDR3 covers 11 residues. V dropped 6 bases and J dropped 14 bases, with 14 bases sitting between them. Per the germline V gene, CDR1 is LNHDA and CDR2 is SQIVND (reference sequence). The CDR3 region has the DNA TGTGCCAGTAGCGCGGGCCTACCCCTATATTTT. This encodes CASSAGLPLYF. Full variable domain (outside the CDR3, taken from reference TRBV19 and TRBJ1-3): DGGITQSPKYLFRKEGQNVTLSCEQNLNHDAMYWYRQDPGQGLRLIYYSQIVNDFQKGDIAEGYSVSREKKESFPLTVTSAQKNPTAFYLCASSAGLPLYFGEGSWLTVV.

The chain is built from TRBV7-9 and TRBJ2-2, with unresolved D. The CDR3 length is 15 residues. V lost 3 bases, J lost 1 base, and 9 bases lay in between. Germline-derived CDR1 and CDR2 are SEHNR and FQNEAQ (reference sequence). CDR3 nucleotide sequence: TGTGCCAGCAGCTTCGGCCAGGTGAACACCGGGGAGCTGTTTTTT. Amino acids: CASSFGQVNTGELFF.

V gene TRBV5-1 combines with J gene TRBJ2-5; no clear D. In germline, CDR1 is SGHRS, CDR2 YFSETQ. The CDR3 totals 12 residues. The V gene lost 3 bases and the J gene lost 5 bases, with 8 bases spanning the gap. The CDR3 DNA follows: TGCGCCAGCAGCTGGTCGTCGGAGACCCAGTACTTC. Translating gives CASSWSSETQYF. The complete variable domain, with remaining parts taken from reference TRBV5-1 and TRBJ2-5, reads KAGVTQTPRYLIKTRGQQVTLSCSPISGHRSVSWYQQTPGQGLQFLFEYFSETQRNKGNFPGRFSGRQFSNSRSEMNVSTLELGDSALYLCASSWSSETQYFGPGTRLLVL.

This clone was recorded at least ten times. This chain links TRBV4-2 with TRBJ2-3; 11 bases line up with TRBD2. V was pared by 4 bases and J by 3 bases, with 9 bases of the junction left unmatched. Germline values: CDR1 LGHNA, CDR2 YNFKEQ. The CDR3 loop spans 17 amino acids. In DNA form, the CDR3 reads TGTGCCAGCAGCCCACAAAAACTAGCGGGGGATACAGATACGCAGTATTTT. Its translation is CASSPQKLAGDTDTQYF.

The gene calls are TRBV14 and TRBJ2-3; 9 nucleotides agree with TRBD2. V shed 4 bases and J 3 bases; nucleotides not matched to a gene: 11. This CDR3 has 17 amino acids. Germline V gene lookup returns CDR1 SGHDN and CDR2 FVKESK. CDR3 residues: CASSRAMTSGPTDTQYF. DNA for the CDR3: TGTGCCAGCAGCCGAGCGATGACTAGCGGTCCGACAGATACGCAGTATTTT.

The V gene is TRBV4-3, the J gene TRBJ1-4; 8 nucleotides align to TRBD1. The CDR3 totals 16 residues. Germline V gene sequence: CDR1 LGHNA, CDR2 YSLEER. Trimming took 1 base from V and 6 from J; bases not matched to a gene: 7. CDR3 loop: CASSQGSGTGDEKLFF. CDR3 nucleotide sequence: TGCGCCAGCAGCCAAGGTTCCGGGACAGGTGATGAAAAACTGTTTTTT.

The chain recombines TRBV19 with TRBJ1-5, with D tentatively TRBD1 (6 bases). The CDR3 extends over 16 amino acids. Germline assignment: CDR1 LNHDA and CDR2 SQIVND (reference sequence). V was shortened by 5 bases and J by 2 bases, with 16 bases between the two germline ends. The CDR3 loop is CASSPQGRVGNQPQHF. CDR3 bases: TGTGCCAGTAGTCCCCAGGGGAGGGTTGGCAATCAGCCCCAGCATTTT.

Turning to this clone: Other nucleotide sequences from this sample produce the same CDR3. This chain links TRBV28 with TRBJ1-3; possible D gene TRBD1, 6 bases. The CDR3 consists of 14 residues. The V and J ends lost 5 bases and 4 bases respectively, with 12 bases between them. CDR1 MDHEN and CDR2 SYDVKM come from the germline V gene. In nucleotides, the CDR3 is TGTGCCAGCAGTCTACAGGGATCCGGAAACACCATATATTTT. Its translation: CASSLQGSGNTIYF.

The chain combines TRBV9 with TRBJ2-3; no clear D. Trimming pared 0 bases from V and 2 bases from J, leaving 4 bases between. Germline V gene lookup returns CDR1 SGDLS and CDR2 YYNGEE. The CDR3 has 13 amino acids. This CDR3 is CASSVDHTDTQYF. The CDR3 DNA follows: TGTGCCAGCAGCGTAGACCACACAGATACGCAGTATTTT. The full variable domain, with the rest looked up from reference TRBV9 and TRBJ2-3, is DSGVTQTPKHLITATGQRVTLRCSPRSGDLSVYWYQQSLDQGLQFLIQYYNGEERAKGNILERFSAQQFPDLHSELNLSSLELGDSALYFCASSVDHTDTQYFGPGTRLTVL.

CDR3 in DNA: TGTGCCAGCAGCTTGTTAAGCAGGGGGCCTGTCAAGCAGTACTTC. This sequence encodes CASSLLSRGPVKQYF. The gene calls are TRBV5-6 and TRBJ2-7, with 8 positions matching TRBD1. V gave up 1 base and J gave up 8 bases; unmatched junction bases: 11. Per germline, CDR1 SGHDT and CDR2 YYEEEE. This CDR3 has 15 residues. The complete variable domain, with remaining parts taken from reference TRBV5-6 and TRBJ2-7, reads DAGVTQSPTHLIKTRGQQVTLRCSPKSGHDTVSWYQQALGQGPQFIFQYYEEEERQRGNFPDRFSGHQFPNYSSELNVNALLLGDSALYLCASSLLSRGPVKQYFGPGTRLTVT.

The chain joins TRBV28 to TRBJ1-4; D is uncertain. Trimming stripped 5 bases from V and 7 bases from J, with 5 bases between. This CDR3 contains 11 residues. The germline V gene has CDR1 MDHEN and CDR2 SYDVKM. CDR3 bases: TGTGCCAGCAGTCCGCGTGAAAAACTGTTTTTT. This translates into CASSPREKLFF.

The chain is built from TRBV28 and TRBJ2-7; TRBD1 matches at 9 bases. The CDR3 is made up of 16 amino acids. The V segment lost 1 base and the J segment 4 bases; nucleotides outside the gene matches: 8. Germline CDR1 is MDHEN and CDR2 is SYDVKM. The CDR3: CASSLLGGDRVYEQYF. DNA for the CDR3: TGTGCCAGCAGTTTATTGGGCGGGGACAGGGTTTACGAGCAGTACTTC.

The CDR3 spells CATSKGGGAYNEQFF. CDR3 in DNA: TGTGCCACCAGCAAAGGAGGGGGCGCTTACAATGAGCAGTTCTTC. V and J are TRBV15 and TRBJ2-1, with D possibly being TRBD1 (7 bases). This CDR3 has 15 residues. CDR1 and CDR2 from the germline V gene are LNHNV and YYDKDF (reference sequence). V lost 4 bases to trimming and J lost 4 bases, with 14 bases between them.

About this clone: This may arise from a read error, as a much more abundant clone is one base away. This sequence joins TRBV4-2 and TRBJ2-3; no clear D gene. The tail of the sequence fits TRBJ1-5 better, so the J call may be wrong. The germline V gene has CDR1 LGHNA and CDR2 YNFKEQ. The CDR3 spans 15 residues. The CDR3 loop is CASSQDLRLTDTQHF. DNA for the CDR3: TGTGCCAGCAGCCAAGATCTGCGCCTCACAGATACGCAGCATTTT.

This rearrangement joins TRBV30 to TRBJ2-1, with 8 bases aligning to TRBD2. Germline trimming cut 1 base from V and 4 bases from J; bases unmatched to any gene: 3. CDR1 is GTSNPN, CDR2 SVGIG, per germline (reference sequence). The CDR3 contains 14 residues. Here the CDR3 DNA reads TGTGCCTGGAGTGCGGTAGCGGGATACAATGAGCAGTTCTTC. Protein sequence: CAWSAVAGYNEQFF.

This clone has only a few counts. This chain uses TRBV6-4 with TRBJ1-1; TRBD1 aligns across 11 bases. The CDR3 is 14 amino acids. The ends lost 5 bases at V and 4 bases at J; junction bases unmatched: 3. The germline V gene encodes CDR1 MRHNA and CDR2 SNTAGT. CDR3 nucleotides: TGTGCCAGCAGTCCCGGGACAGGGGGCACTGAAGCTTTCTTT. Translated: CASSPGTGGTEAFF.

Of note for this clone: One end of the junction does not line up with germline, which may come from a read error. This sequence joins TRBV27 and TRBJ2-2; D is ambiguous. From germline, CDR1 is MNHEY and CDR2 SMNVEV (reference sequence). This CDR3 has 13 residues. The CDR3 bases are TGTGCCAGCCGTTTTGTAAACACCGGGGAGCTGTTTTTT. This gives the protein CASRFVNTGELFF.

This rearrangement joins TRBV7-6 to TRBJ1-1, with D unclear. The CDR3 has 13 residues. Germline-derived CDR1 and CDR2 are SGHVS and FNYEAQ. Deletions cut 5 bases from V and 7 bases from J, with 14 bases between. Here the CDR3 reads CASSLGRQSEAFF. In DNA, the CDR3 is TGTGCCAGCAGCCTCGGGCGCCAGAGTGAAGCTTTCTTT.

This clone was seen only a few times. This chain links TRBV7-9 with TRBJ2-2; D ambiguous. This CDR3 contains 14 residues. In germline, CDR1 is SEHNR, CDR2 FQNEAQ (reference sequence). The V end was cut by 2 bases, the J end by 8 bases, with 12 bases between. The CDR3 DNA follows: TGTGCCAGCAGCTTATTCGGCTTCAGAGGGGAGCTGTTTTTT. Translation gives CASSLFGFRGELFF.

The rearrangement joins TRBV11-2 to TRBJ2-7, with D uncertain. This CDR3 comprises 12 residues. The germline V and J ends were trimmed by 3 bases and 12 bases, with 15 bases remaining between them. CDR1 is SGHAT and CDR2 is FQNNGV in the germline V gene. The CDR3 coding sequence is TGTGCCAGCAGCTTCCCTGGGCCGCGTCGGTACTTC. Its protein is CASSFPGPRRYF.

CDR3 sequence: CASSLELAASYEQYF. CDR3 DNA sequence: TGTGCCAGCAGCTTGGAACTAGCGGCATCCTACGAGCAGTACTTC. The chain carries TRBV5-4 and TRBJ2-7; TRBD2 agrees at 8 bases. The CDR3 consists of 15 residues. From germline, CDR1 is SGHNT and CDR2 YYREEE (reference sequence). Trimming removed 0 bases from V and 1 base from J; junction bases left unmatched: 3.